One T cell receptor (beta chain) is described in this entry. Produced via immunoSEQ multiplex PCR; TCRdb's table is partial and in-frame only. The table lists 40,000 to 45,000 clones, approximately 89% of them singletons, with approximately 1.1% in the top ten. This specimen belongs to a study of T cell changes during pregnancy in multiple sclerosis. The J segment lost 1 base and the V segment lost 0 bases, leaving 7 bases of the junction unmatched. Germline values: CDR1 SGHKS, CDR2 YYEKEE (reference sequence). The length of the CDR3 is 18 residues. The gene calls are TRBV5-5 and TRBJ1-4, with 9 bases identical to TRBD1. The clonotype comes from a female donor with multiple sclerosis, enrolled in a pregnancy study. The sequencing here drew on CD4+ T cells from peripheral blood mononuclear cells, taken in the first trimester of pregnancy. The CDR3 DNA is TGTGCCAGCAGCTTGGCCTCTCACAGGGGGCAAACTAATGAAAAACTGTTTTTT. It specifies CASSLASHRGQTNEKLFF.